Below are 28 T cell receptor beta chains sequenced from a single sample in a study of blood T cell repertoires in COVID-19. Profiling relied on immunoSEQ multiplex PCR, and the TCRdb table lists in-frame clones only, not all of them. This sample yields approximately 250,000 clones, of which about 80% are seen a single time; about 15% belongs to the top ten. Sequences were obtained from PBMCs or T cells enriched from blood (not recorded which). These receptors originate from a man aged 40-50 years who had recovered from COVID-19.

The V gene is TRBV9, the J gene TRBJ1-2; D gene uncertain. The length of the CDR3 is 12 residues. Deletions cut 4 bases from V and 6 bases from J, with 10 bases between. Germline-derived CDR1 and CDR2 are SGDLS and YYNGEE. CDR3 sequence: CASSRDSHGYTF. CDR3 DNA: TGTGCCAGCAGCCGAGACTCGCATGGCTACACCTTC.

The chain recombines TRBV4-2 with TRBJ2-6; TRBD2 might be the D (5 bases). Trimming removed 4 bases at V and 0 bases at J, with 7 bases between. The CDR3 spans 15 residues. Per germline, CDR1 LGHNA and CDR2 YNFKEQ. The CDR3 DNA sequence: TGTGCCAGCAGCCCGGGGAACTCTGGGGCCAACGTCCTGACTTTC. Its translation: CASSPGNSGANVLTF.

J is TRBJ2-1 and V is TRBV29-1; TRBD2 aligns across 9 bases. CDR3 size: 14 residues. Trimming took 6 bases from V and 7 from J; bases not matched to a gene: 10. Per the germline V gene, CDR1 is SQVTM and CDR2 is ANQGSEA. In DNA form, the CDR3 reads TGCAGCGTCGGAAATTCGCTAGCGGGAAATGAGCAGTTCTTC. Translated: CSVGNSLAGNEQFF.

The J gene is TRBJ2-7, the V gene TRBV5-6; D gene ambiguous. Trimming shortened V by 4 bases and J by 2 bases, and 10 bases separated the two germline ends. Germline V gene data show CDR1 as SGHDT and CDR2 as YYEEEE. The CDR3 loop spans 13 amino acids. In DNA form, the CDR3 reads TGTGCCAGCAGCCGTAACTACGCCTACGAGCAGTACTTC. This encodes CASSRNYAYEQYF.

V usage is TRBV6-1 and J usage is TRBJ1-5, with D perhaps TRBD1 (6 bases). Trimming left V 4 bases short and J 3 bases short, with 22 bases between. The CDR3 has 18 amino acids. The germline gives CDR1 MNHNS, CDR2 SASEGT. CDR3 residues: CASSGAGTTRGINQPQHF. CDR3 nucleotide sequence: TGTGCCAGCAGTGGAGCCGGGACAACGAGAGGAATCAATCAGCCCCAGCATTTT.

The chain has TRBV28 and TRBJ2-2, with a possible D match to TRBD1 (5 bases). The germline V gene encodes CDR1 MDHEN and CDR2 SYDVKM. The CDR3 spans 14 residues. The V end lost 7 bases, the J end lost 1 base, and 10 bases lay between the germline ends. The CDR3 region is CASTPDRNTGELFF. Here the CDR3 DNA reads TGTGCCAGCACTCCCGACAGGAACACCGGGGAGCTGTTTTTT. Combining the CDR3 with reference TRBV28 and TRBJ2-2 gives the whole variable domain DVKVTQSSRYLVKRTGEKVFLECVQDMDHENMFWYRQDPGLGLRLIYFSYDVKMKEKGDIPEGYSVSREKKERFSLILESASTNQTSMYLCASTPDRNTGELFFGEGSRLTVL.

This chain connects TRBV29-1 to TRBJ2-2; 14 nucleotides match TRBD2. This CDR3 is 16 amino acids long. With 6 bases clipped from V and 6 bases from J, the junction kept 9 bases outside the gene matches. Germline V CDR1 and CDR2: SQVTM, ANQGSEA. Here the CDR3 reads CSVSGTSGSRSGELFF. Written as DNA, the CDR3 is TGCAGCGTCTCCGGGACTAGCGGGAGCCGATCCGGGGAGCTGTTTTTT.

The chain couples TRBV5-1 to TRBJ2-7, with D possibly being TRBD1 (6 bases). V was pared by 0 bases and J by 7 bases, with 14 bases between. CDR1 and CDR2 from the germline V gene are SGHRS and YFSETQ. This CDR3 comprises 14 residues. CDR3 in amino acids: CASSLEQGTREQYF. CDR3 in DNA: TGCGCCAGCAGCTTGGAACAGGGAACGAGAGAGCAGTACTTC.

V is TRBV12-3 or TRBV12-4 and J is TRBJ1-1, with TRBD1 as a possible D gene (6 bases). There are 12 residues in the CDR3. The V gene lost 7 bases and the J gene lost 7 bases, with 13 bases spanning the gap. DNA of the CDR3: TGTGCCAGCACCCTGGGACAACTTGAAGCTTTCTTT. Translated: CASTLGQLEAFF.

The chain joins TRBV6-1 to TRBJ1-2; D unclear. The CDR3 sequence is 18 residues long. CDR1 and CDR2 (germline): MNHNS, SASEGT. Deletions cut 0 bases from V and 7 bases from J, with 24 bases between. CDR3 residues: CASSEAGGLGATLGGYTF. The CDR3 bases are TGTGCCAGCAGTGAAGCGGGAGGACTTGGCGCCACGTTGGGTGGCTACACCTTC.

The J gene is TRBJ2-5, the V gene TRBV29-1; 9 bases agree with TRBD2. Germline V CDR1 and CDR2: SQVTM, ANQGSEA. Trimming at V came to 5 bases and at J to 4 bases, leaving 8 bases not matched to a gene. CDR3 length equals 14 residues. As DNA, the CDR3 is TGCAGCGTTTCGGCGGGGGGGCTCGGAGAGACCCAGTACTTC. This gives the protein CSVSAGGLGETQYF.

J is TRBJ1-1 and V is TRBV28; no definite D call. This CDR3 has 16 residues. V lost 3 bases and J lost 0, with 14 bases in between. Germline V gives CDR1 MDHEN, CDR2 SYDVKM. CDR3 DNA: TGTGCCAGCAGTTTGGGAACCGGGAAGATGAACACTGAAGCTTTCTTT. This gives the protein CASSLGTGKMNTEAFF.

DNA of the CDR3: TGCGCCAGCAGGGCGGGGTCGACTAGCGGGAGCCACGAGACCCAGTACTTC. Its translation is CASRAGSTSGSHETQYF. This chain joins TRBV5-1 and TRBJ2-5, with TRBD2 matching over 12 bases. CDR3 length: 17 amino acids. The J segment lost 5 bases and the V segment lost 5 bases, leaving 13 bases of the junction unmatched. CDR1 is SGHRS, CDR2 YFSETQ, per germline. The full variable domain, rest sourced from reference TRBV5-1 and TRBJ2-5, is KAGVTQTPRYLIKTRGQQVTLSCSPISGHRSVSWYQQTPGQGLQFLFEYFSETQRNKGNFPGRFSGRQFSNSRSEMNVSTLELGDSALYLCASRAGSTSGSHETQYFGPGTRLLVL.

The J gene is TRBJ1-5, the V gene TRBV24-1; a possible D gene is TRBD1 (5 bases). The CDR3 covers 19 residues. Germline CDR1 and CDR2: KGHDR and SFDVKD. The germline V and J ends were trimmed by 4 bases and 0 bases, with 21 bases remaining between them. CDR3 in amino acids: CATSDRRGTRAYSNQPQHF. CDR3 bases: TGTGCCACCAGTGACCGGCGGGGCACCCGAGCGTATAGCAATCAGCCCCAGCATTTT.

V gene TRBV4-1 combines with J gene TRBJ1-5; 8 bases match TRBD1. With V trimmed by 5 bases and J by 5 bases, 8 bases remained unmatched. The germline CDR1 and CDR2 sequences are MGHRA and YSYEKL. The CDR3 is made up of 15 amino acids. The CDR3 loop is CASSLDRGDDQPQHF. The CDR3 DNA reads as TGCGCCAGCAGCTTAGACAGGGGCGATGATCAGCCCCAGCATTTT.

The CDR3 spells CAWSVSGLETQYF. The CDR3 coding sequence is TGTGCCTGGAGTGTTTCAGGGTTAGAGACCCAGTACTTC. V gene TRBV30 combines with J gene TRBJ2-5, with TRBD1 as a possible D gene (5 bases). The CDR3 consists of 13 residues. CDR1 and CDR2 (germline): GTSNPN, SVGIG (reference sequence). The V end was cut by 0 bases, the J end by 4 bases, with 9 bases between. Full variable domain (rest looked up from reference TRBV30 and TRBJ2-5): SQTIHQWPATLVQPVGSPLSLECTVEGTSNPNLYWYRQAAGRGLQLLFYSVGIGQISSEVPQNLSASRPQDRQFILSSKKLLLSDSGFYLCAWSVSGLETQYFGPGTRLLVL.

V usage is TRBV19 and J usage is TRBJ1-2; D unclear. Between the trimmed V and J ends, which lost 7 bases and 2 bases, there was a span of 11 bases. The CDR3 extends over 13 amino acids. In germline, CDR1 is LNHDA, CDR2 SQIVND (reference sequence). CDR3 DNA: TGTGCCAGTACCCCCTCCAGAAACTATGGCTACACCTTC. Protein sequence: CASTPSRNYGYTF.

In its sample, this clone was seen once. The chain recombines TRBV6-5 with TRBJ1-2; 8 bases are a match to TRBD1. CDR1 is MNHEY, CDR2 SVGAGI, per germline. CDR3 length: 14 residues. V was clipped by 6 bases and J by 5 bases; unmatched bases: 8. The CDR3 protein is CASSPAGGGYGYTF. Here the CDR3 DNA reads TGTGCCAGCAGCCCCGCAGGGGGCGGGTATGGCTACACCTTC.

V usage is TRBV29-1 and J usage is TRBJ2-7; TRBD2 might be the D (6 bases). Germline loops: CDR1 SQVTM, CDR2 ANQGSEA. This CDR3 comprises 15 residues. V was pared by 0 bases and J by 4 bases, with 16 bases between. The DNA of the CDR3 is TGCAGCGTTGAAGATCGAGGCGGGGTTAGGTACGAGCAGTACTTC. Translation: CSVEDRGGVRYEQYF.

The genes are TRBV23-1 and TRBJ1-1; D is uncertain. TRBV23-1 is an ORF, and what it does is uncertain. The CDR3 totals 13 residues. V lost 5 bases to trimming and J lost 4 bases, with 11 bases between them. CDR3 region: CASSNYGLTEAFF. The CDR3 DNA reads TGCGCCAGCAGTAATTATGGCCTCACTGAAGCTTTCTTT.

The rearrangement uses TRBV28 and TRBJ2-5; 9 bases are shared with TRBD2. Germline trimming cut 5 bases from V and 5 bases from J; bases unmatched to any gene: 6. Germline lookup yields CDR1 MDHEN and CDR2 SYDVKM. The CDR3 covers 14 residues. Here the CDR3 DNA reads TGTGCCAGCAGTAACAGCGGGGGGAGGGAGACCCAGTACTTC. Amino acids: CASSNSGGRETQYF.

The chain carries TRBV18 and TRBJ1-2; D remains unclear. The CDR3 is 17 amino acids. Germline CDR1 is KGHSH and CDR2 is LQKENI. The V end was cut by 2 bases, the J end by 0 bases, with 16 bases between. The CDR3 DNA follows: TGTGCCAGCTCACCAATCTTGACACTTCCTGCTAACTATGGCTACACCTTC. Protein sequence: CASSPILTLPANYGYTF. Full variable domain (missing parts from reference TRBV18 and TRBJ1-2): NAGVMQNPRHLVRRRGQEARLRCSPMKGHSHVYWYRQLPEEGLKFMVYLQKENIIDESGMPKERFSAEFPKEGPSILRIQQVVRGDSAAYFCASSPILTLPANYGYTFGSGTRLTVV.

The V and J genes are TRBV7-9 and TRBJ1-4; a possible D gene is TRBD1 (6 bases). CDR3 length equals 13 residues. Germline values: CDR1 SEHNR, CDR2 FQNEAQ (reference sequence). Trimming pared 8 bases from V and 7 bases from J, leaving 14 bases between. CDR3 bases: TGTGCCAGCGAACTAACAGGGAGTGAAAAACTGTTTTTT. This gives the protein CASELTGSEKLFF.

The V and J genes are TRBV27 and TRBJ2-2; the D gene is possibly TRBD2 (6 bases). Germline loops: CDR1 MNHEY, CDR2 SMNVEV (reference sequence). Between the trimmed V and J ends, which lost 3 bases and 6 bases, there was a span of 8 bases. The CDR3 spans 13 residues. CDR3 sequence: CASSLWGAGELFF. CDR3 coding DNA: TGTGCCAGCAGTTTGTGGGGGGCCGGGGAGCTGTTTTTT.

The V call is TRBV7-2, the J call TRBJ2-7; no firm D call. The CDR3 runs 12 residues. The V end lost 5 bases, the J end lost 2 bases, and 7 bases lay between the germline ends. CDR1 is SGHTA, CDR2 FQGNSA, per germline. CDR3 nucleotide sequence: TGTGCCAGCAGCAGCCCGCCCTACGAGCAGTACTTC. Protein product: CASSSPPYEQYF.

The CDR3 protein is CASRQGPLYGYTF. The CDR3 nucleotides read TGTGCCAGCAGGCAGGGTCCCCTCTATGGCTACACCTTC. The genes are TRBV6-4 and TRBJ1-2, with a tentative D call TRBD1 (5 bases). In germline, CDR1 is MRHNA, CDR2 SNTAGT. This CDR3 region has 13 residues. V lost 6 bases, J lost 4 bases, and 12 bases lay in between.

The rearrangement uses TRBV3-1 (or the pseudogene TRBV3-2) and TRBJ2-3; possibly TRBD1 for D (6 bases). The CDR3 covers 15 residues. Trimming pared 4 bases from V and 7 bases from J, leaving 18 bases between. Per germline, CDR1 LGHDT and CDR2 YNNKEL (reference sequence). Here the CDR3 DNA reads TGTGCCAGCAGCCCTGACCAGGGGACCGCCAATACGCAGTATTTT. Protein: CASSPDQGTANTQYF.

The chain combines TRBV4-2 with TRBJ2-6; a weak D match, TRBD2 (6 bases). V was shortened by 1 base and J by 0 bases, with 13 bases between the two germline ends. The CDR3 totals 18 residues. CDR1 and CDR2 from the germline V gene are LGHNA and YNFKEQ. The CDR3, as DNA: TGTGCCAGCAGCCAAGTCTCAGCGCGGGGCTCTGGGGCCAACGTCCTGACTTTC. Translating gives CASSQVSARGSGANVLTF.